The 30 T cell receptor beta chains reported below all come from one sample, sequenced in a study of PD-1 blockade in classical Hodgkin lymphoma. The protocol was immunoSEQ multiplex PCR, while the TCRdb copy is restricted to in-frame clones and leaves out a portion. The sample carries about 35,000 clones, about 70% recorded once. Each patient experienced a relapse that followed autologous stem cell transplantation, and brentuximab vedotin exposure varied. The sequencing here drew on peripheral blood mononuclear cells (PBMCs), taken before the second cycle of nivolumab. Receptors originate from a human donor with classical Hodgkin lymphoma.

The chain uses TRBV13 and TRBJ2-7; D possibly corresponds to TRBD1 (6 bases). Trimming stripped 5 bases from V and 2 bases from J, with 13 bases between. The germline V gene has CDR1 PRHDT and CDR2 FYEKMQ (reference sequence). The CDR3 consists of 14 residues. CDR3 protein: CASSLGQRTYEQYF. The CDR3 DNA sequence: TGTGCCAGCAGCCTCGGACAGAGAACCTACGAGCAGTACTTC. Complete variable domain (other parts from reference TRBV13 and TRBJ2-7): AAGVIQSPRHLIKEKRETATLKCYPIPRHDTVYWYQQGPGQDPQFLISFYEKMQSDKGSIPDRFSAQQFSDYHSELNMSSLELGDSALYFCASSLGQRTYEQYFGPGTRLTVT.

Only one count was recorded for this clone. The CDR3 DNA is TGTGCCAGCAGCAAGCGACTGCCCGCTTTCACTGAAGCTTTCTTT. This sequence encodes CASSKRLPAFTEAFF. The rearrangement links TRBV11-2 to TRBJ1-1; no firm D call. The CDR3 covers 15 residues. V dropped 5 bases and J dropped 4 bases, with 17 bases sitting between them. The germline CDR1 and CDR2 sequences are SGHAT and FQNNGV. Combining the CDR3 with reference TRBV11-2 and TRBJ1-1 gives the whole variable domain EAGVAQSPRYKIIEKRQSVAFWCNPISGHATLYWYQQILGQGPKLLIQFQNNGVVDDSQLPKDRFSAERLKGVDSTLKIQPAKLEDSAVYLCASSKRLPAFTEAFFGQGTRLTVV.

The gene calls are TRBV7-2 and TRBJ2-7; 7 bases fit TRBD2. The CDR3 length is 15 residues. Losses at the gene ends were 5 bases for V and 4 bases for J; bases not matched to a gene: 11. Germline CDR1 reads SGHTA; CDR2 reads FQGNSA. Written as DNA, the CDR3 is TGTGCCAGCAGCCAAGCCACCGGGGGAGGGTACGAGCAGTACTTC. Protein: CASSQATGGGYEQYF.

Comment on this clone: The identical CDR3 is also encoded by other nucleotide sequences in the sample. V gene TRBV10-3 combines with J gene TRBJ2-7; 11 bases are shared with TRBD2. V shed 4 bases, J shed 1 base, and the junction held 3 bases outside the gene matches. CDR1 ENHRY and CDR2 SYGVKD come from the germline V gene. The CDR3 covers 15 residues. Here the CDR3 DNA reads TGTGCCATCAGTGTGGGGACTAGCGGATCCTACGAGCAGTACTTC. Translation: CAISVGTSGSYEQYF.

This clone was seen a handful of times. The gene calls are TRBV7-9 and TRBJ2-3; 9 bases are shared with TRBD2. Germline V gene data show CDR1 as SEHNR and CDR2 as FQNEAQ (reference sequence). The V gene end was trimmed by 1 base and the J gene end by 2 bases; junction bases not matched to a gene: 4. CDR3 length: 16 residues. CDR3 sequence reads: CASSLDAGGLTDTQYF. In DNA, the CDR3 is TGTGCCAGCAGCTTAGATGCGGGAGGGCTCACAGATACGCAGTATTTT. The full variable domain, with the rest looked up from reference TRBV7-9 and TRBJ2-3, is DTGVSQNPRHKITKRGQNVTFRCDPISEHNRLYWYRQTLGQGPEFLTYFQNEAQLEKSRLLSDRFSAERPKGSFSTLEIQRTEQGDSAMYLCASSLDAGGLTDTQYFGPGTRLTVL.

The CDR3 sequence is CASSPVAGVREQYF. CDR3 coding DNA: TGTGCCAGCAGTCCCGTAGCGGGAGTGCGCGAGCAGTACTTC. The V gene is TRBV28, the J gene TRBJ2-7; 9 bases match TRBD2. CDR3 length equals 14 residues. Trimming removed 5 bases from V and 6 bases from J; junction bases left unmatched: 8. Germline assignment: CDR1 MDHEN and CDR2 SYDVKM.

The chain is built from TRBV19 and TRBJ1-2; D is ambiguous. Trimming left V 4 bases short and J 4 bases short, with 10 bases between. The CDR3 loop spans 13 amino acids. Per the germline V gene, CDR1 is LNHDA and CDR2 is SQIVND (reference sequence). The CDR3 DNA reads TGTGCCAGTAGTACCCGGCGTAGCTATGGCTACACCTTC. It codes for CASSTRRSYGYTF.

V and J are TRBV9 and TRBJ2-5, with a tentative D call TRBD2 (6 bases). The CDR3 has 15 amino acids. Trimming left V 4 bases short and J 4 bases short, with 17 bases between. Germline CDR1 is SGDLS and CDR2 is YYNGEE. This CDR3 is CASSSRGRAGETQYF. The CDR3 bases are TGTGCCAGCAGCTCCCGGGGGAGAGCGGGAGAGACCCAGTACTTC.

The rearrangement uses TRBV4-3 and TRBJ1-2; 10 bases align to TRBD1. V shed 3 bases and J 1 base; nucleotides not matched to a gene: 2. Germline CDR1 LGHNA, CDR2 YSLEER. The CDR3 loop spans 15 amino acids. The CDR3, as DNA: TGCGCCAGCAGCCAGGGGACAGGGGATAACTATGGCTACACCTTC. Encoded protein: CASSQGTGDNYGYTF.

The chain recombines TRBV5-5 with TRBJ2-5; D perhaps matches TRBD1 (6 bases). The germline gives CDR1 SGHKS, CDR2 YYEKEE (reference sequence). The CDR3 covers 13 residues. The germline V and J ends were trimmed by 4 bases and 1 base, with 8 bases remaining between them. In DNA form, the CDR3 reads TGTGCCAGCAGCGGACAGACCCAAGAGACCCAGTACTTC. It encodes CASSGQTQETQYF. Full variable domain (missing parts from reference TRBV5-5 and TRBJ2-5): DAGVTQSPTHLIKTRGQQVTLRCSPISGHKSVSWYQQVLGQGPQFIFQYYEKEERGRGNFPDRFSARQFPNYSSELNVNALLLGDSALYLCASSGQTQETQYFGPGTRLLVL.

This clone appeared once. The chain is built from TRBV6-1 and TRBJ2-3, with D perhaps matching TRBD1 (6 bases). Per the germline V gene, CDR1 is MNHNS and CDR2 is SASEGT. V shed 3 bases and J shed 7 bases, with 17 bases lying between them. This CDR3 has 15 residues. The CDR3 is CASSEQKTGLYTQYF. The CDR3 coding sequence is TGTGCCAGCAGTGAGCAAAAGACAGGACTTTATACGCAGTATTTT.

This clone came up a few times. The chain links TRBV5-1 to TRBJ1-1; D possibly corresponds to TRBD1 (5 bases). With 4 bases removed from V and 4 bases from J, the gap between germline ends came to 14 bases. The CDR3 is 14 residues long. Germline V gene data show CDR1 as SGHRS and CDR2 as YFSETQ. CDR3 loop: CASSESDSPTEAFF. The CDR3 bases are TGCGCCAGCAGCGAATCAGACAGTCCCACTGAAGCTTTCTTT.

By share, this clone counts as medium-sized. The CDR3 DNA sequence: TGTGCCAGTAGTATAGCGGCCAGGGACTCCTACGAGCAGTACTTC. Translated, it gives CASSIAARDSYEQYF. The chain uses TRBV19 and TRBJ2-7, with a possible D match to TRBD1 (5 bases). V lost 1 base and J 0 bases, leaving 10 bases between the germline ends. From germline, CDR1 is LNHDA and CDR2 SQIVND (reference sequence). This CDR3 is 15 amino acids long.

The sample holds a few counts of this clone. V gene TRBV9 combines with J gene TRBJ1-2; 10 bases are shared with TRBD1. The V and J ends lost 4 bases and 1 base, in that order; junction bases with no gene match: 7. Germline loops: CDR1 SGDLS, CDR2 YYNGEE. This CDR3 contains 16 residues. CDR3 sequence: CASSPGQGLSNYGYTF. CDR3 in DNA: TGTGCCAGCAGCCCGGGACAGGGGTTAAGTAACTATGGCTACACCTTC.

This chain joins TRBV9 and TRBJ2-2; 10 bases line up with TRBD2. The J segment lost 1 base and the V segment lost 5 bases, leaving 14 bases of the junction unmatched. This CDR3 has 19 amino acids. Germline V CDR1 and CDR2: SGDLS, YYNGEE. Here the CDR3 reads CASRDSLFGTSENTGELFF. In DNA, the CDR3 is TGTGCCAGCAGGGACAGCCTGTTTGGGACTAGCGAGAACACCGGGGAGCTGTTTTTT.

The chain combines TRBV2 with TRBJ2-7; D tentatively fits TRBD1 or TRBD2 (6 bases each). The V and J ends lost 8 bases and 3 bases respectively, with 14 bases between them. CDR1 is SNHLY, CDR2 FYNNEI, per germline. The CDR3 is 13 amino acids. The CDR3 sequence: CASGGDTFYEQYF. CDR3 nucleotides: TGTGCCAGCGGAGGGGACACCTTCTACGAGCAGTACTTC.

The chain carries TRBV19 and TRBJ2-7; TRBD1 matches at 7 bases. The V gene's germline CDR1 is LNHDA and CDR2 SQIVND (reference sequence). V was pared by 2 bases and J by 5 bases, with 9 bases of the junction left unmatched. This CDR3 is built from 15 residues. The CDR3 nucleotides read TGTGCCAGTAGTATACGACAGGGTGGTTTGAACGAGCAGTACTTC. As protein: CASSIRQGGLNEQYF. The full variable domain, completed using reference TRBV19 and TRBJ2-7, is DGGITQSPKYLFRKEGQNVTLSCEQNLNHDAMYWYRQDPGQGLRLIYYSQIVNDFQKGDIAEGYSVSREKKESFPLTVTSAQKNPTAFYLCASSIRQGGLNEQYFGPGTRLTVT.

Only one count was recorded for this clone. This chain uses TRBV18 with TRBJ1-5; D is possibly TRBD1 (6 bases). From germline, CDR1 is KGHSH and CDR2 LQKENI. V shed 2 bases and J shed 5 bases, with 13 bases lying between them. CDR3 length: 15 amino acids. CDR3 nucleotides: TGTGCCAGCTCACCAAACGGACAGTCCGATCAGCCCCAGCATTTT. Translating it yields CASSPNGQSDQPQHF.

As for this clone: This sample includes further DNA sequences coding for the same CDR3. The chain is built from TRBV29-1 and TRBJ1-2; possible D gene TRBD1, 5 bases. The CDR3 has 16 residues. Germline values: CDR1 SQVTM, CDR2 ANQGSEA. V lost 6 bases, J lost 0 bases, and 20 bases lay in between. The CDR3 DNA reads TGCAGCGTCATAGGGGCGAAACTCGAAACTAACTATGGCTACACCTTC. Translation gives CSVIGAKLETNYGYTF.

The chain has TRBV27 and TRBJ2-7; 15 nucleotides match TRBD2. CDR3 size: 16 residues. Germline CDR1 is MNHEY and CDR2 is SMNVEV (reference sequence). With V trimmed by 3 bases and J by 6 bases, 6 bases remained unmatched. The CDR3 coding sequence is TGTGCCAGCAGTTTGGTGGCGGGACTAGCGGGAGGCGAGCAGTACTTC. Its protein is CASSLVAGLAGGEQYF.

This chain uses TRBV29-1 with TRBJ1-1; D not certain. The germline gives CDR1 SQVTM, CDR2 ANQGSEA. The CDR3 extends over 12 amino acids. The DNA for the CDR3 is TGCAGTACAGATCCTTTGAACACTGAAGCTTTCTTT. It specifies CSTDPLNTEAFF.

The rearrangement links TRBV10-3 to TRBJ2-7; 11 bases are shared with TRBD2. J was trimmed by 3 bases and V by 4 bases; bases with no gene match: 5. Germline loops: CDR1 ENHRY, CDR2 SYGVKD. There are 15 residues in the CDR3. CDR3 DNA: TGTGCCATCAGTGGAACTAGCGGGAGTGTCTACGAGCAGTACTTC. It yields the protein CAISGTSGSVYEQYF.

The CDR3 protein is CASSTRLTGMVREQYF. CDR3 coding DNA: TGTGCCAGTAGTACCAGATTGACAGGGATGGTTCGCGAGCAGTACTTC. The V gene is TRBV19, the J gene TRBJ2-7; 7 bases line up with TRBD1. The CDR3 runs to 16 residues. CDR1 is LNHDA, CDR2 SQIVND, per germline (reference sequence). The trim removed 4 bases at V and 6 bases at J, leaving 15 bases unmatched. Variable domain in full (rest from reference TRBV19 and TRBJ2-7): DGGITQSPKYLFRKEGQNVTLSCEQNLNHDAMYWYRQDPGQGLRLIYYSQIVNDFQKGDIAEGYSVSREKKESFPLTVTSAQKNPTAFYLCASSTRLTGMVREQYFGPGTRLTVT.

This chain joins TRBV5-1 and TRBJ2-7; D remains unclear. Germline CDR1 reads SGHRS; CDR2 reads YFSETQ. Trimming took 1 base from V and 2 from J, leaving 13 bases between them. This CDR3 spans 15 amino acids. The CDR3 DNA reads TGCGCCAGCAGCTTGCTTCCCGACGTCACCTACGAGCAGTACTTC. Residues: CASSLLPDVTYEQYF.

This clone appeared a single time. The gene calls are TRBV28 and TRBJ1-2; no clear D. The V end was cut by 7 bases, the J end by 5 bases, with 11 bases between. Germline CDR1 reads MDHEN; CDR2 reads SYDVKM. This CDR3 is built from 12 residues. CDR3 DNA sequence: TGTGCCAGCATCGGTCCCTCGTATGGCTACACCTTC. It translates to CASIGPSYGYTF.

The CDR3 DNA reads as TGTGCCAGCAGTGAGGCAGGGCTGGGCACTGAAGCTTTCTTT. Translation gives CASSEAGLGTEAFF. V usage is TRBV6-4 and J usage is TRBJ1-1, with D perhaps matching TRBD1 (5 bases). CDR3 length: 14 amino acids. V lost 3 bases to trimming and J lost 4 bases, with 12 bases between them. The germline V gene has CDR1 MRHNA and CDR2 SNTAGT.

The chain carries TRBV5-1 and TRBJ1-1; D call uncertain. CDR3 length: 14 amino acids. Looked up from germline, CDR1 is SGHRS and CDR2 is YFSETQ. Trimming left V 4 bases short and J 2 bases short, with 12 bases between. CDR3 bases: TGCGCCAGCAGCCACCTGGACGGAAACACTGAAGCTTTCTTT. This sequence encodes CASSHLDGNTEAFF.

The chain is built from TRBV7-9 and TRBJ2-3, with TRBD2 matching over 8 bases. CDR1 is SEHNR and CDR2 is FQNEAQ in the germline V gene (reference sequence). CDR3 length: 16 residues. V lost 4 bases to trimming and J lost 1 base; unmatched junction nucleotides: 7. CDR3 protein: CASSSIVSGGTDTQYF. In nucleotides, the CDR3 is TGTGCCAGCAGCTCCATAGTTAGCGGGGGCACAGATACGCAGTATTTT.

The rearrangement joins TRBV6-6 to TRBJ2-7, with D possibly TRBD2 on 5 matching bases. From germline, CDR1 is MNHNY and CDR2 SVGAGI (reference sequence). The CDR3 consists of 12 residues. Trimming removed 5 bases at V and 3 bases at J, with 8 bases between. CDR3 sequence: CASSSGRYEQYF. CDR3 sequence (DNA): TGTGCCAGCAGTAGCGGTCGCTACGAGCAGTACTTC.

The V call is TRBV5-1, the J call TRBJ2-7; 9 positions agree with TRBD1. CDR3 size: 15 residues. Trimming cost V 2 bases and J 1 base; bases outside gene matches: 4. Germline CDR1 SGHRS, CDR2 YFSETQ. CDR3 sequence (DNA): TGCGCCAGCAGCTTACTGACAGGGGGATCCTACGAGCAGTACTTC. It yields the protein CASSLLTGGSYEQYF.